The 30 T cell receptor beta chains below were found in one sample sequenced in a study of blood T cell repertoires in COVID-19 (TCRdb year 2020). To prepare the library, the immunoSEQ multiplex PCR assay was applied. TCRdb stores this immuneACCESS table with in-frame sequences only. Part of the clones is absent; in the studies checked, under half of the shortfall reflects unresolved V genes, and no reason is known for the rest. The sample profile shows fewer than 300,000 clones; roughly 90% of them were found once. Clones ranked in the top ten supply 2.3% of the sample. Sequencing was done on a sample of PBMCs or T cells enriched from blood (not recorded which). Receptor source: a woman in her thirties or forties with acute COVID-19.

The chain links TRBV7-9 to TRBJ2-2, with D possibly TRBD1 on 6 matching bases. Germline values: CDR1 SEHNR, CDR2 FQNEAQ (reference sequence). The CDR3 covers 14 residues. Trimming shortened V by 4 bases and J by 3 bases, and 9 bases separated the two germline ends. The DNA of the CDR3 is TGTGCCAGCAGCTACTGGACAGACACCGGGGAGCTGTTTTTT. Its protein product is CASSYWTDTGELFF.

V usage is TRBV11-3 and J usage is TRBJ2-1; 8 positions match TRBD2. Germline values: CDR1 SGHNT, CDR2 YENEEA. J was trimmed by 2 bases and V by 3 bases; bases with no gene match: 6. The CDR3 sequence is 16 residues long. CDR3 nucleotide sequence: TGTGCCAGCAGCTTCTCTAGCGGGCCAGCCTACAATGAGCAGTTCTTC. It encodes CASSFSSGPAYNEQFF.

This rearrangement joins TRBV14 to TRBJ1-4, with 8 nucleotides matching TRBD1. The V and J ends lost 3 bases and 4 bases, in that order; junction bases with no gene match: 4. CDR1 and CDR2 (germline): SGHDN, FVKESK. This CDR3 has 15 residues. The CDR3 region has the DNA TGTGCCAGCAGCCAGAACAGGGGGTTTAATGAAAAACTGTTTTTT. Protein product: CASSQNRGFNEKLFF.

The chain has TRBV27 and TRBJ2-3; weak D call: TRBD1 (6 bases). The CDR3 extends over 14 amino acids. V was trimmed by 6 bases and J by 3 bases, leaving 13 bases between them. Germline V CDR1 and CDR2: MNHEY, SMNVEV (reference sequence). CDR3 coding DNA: TGTGCCAGCAGGTATACCACAGGGACAGATACGCAGTATTTT. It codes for CASRYTTGTDTQYF.

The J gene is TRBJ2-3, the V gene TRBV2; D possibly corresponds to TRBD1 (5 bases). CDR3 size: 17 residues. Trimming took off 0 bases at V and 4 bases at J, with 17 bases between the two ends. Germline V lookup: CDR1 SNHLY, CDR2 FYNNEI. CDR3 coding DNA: TGTGCCAGCAGTGAAGCAAGGGCAGGGCCCGGAGCAGATACGCAGTATTTT. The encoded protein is CASSEARAGPGADTQYF.

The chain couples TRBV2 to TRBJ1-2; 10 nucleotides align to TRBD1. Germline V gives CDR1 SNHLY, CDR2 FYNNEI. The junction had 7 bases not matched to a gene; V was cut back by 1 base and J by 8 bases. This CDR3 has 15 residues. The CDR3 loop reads CASSEVGQGMRGYTF. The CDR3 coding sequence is TGTGCCAGCAGTGAAGTGGGACAGGGGATGAGAGGCTACACCTTC.

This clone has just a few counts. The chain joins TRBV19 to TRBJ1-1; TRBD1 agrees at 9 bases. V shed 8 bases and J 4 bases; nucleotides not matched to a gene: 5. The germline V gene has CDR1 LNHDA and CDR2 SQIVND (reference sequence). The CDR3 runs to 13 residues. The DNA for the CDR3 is TGTGCCAGTTACCCGACAGGGGGCACTGAAGCTTTCTTT. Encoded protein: CASYPTGGTEAFF.

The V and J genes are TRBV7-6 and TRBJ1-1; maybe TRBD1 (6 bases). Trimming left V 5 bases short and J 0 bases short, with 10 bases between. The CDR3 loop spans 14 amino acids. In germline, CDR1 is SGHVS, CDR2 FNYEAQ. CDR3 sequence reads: CASSPGQMNTEAFF. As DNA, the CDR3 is TGTGCCAGCAGCCCAGGACAGATGAACACTGAAGCTTTCTTT.

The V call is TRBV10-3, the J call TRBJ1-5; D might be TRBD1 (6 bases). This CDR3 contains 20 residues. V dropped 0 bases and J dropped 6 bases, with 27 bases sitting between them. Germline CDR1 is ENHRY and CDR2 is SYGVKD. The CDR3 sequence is CAISESDFRRTGSLGQPQHF. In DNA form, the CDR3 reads TGTGCCATCAGTGAGTCTGATTTTCGCCGAACAGGGTCGTTGGGTCAGCCCCAGCATTTT.

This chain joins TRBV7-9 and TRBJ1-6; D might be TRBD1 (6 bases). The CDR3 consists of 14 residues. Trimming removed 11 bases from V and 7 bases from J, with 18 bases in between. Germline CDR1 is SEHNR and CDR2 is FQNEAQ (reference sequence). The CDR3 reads CAGAKDSPNSPLHF. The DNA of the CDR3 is TGTGCCGGGGCAAAGGACAGTCCAAATTCACCCCTCCACTTT.

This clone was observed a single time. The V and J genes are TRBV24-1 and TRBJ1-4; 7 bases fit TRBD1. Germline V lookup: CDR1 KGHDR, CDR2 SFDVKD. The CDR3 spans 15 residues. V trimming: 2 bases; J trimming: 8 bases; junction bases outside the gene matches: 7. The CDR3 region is CATSDSQGFQEKLFF. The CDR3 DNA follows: TGTGCCACCAGTGATTCACAGGGGTTTCAAGAAAAACTGTTTTTT.

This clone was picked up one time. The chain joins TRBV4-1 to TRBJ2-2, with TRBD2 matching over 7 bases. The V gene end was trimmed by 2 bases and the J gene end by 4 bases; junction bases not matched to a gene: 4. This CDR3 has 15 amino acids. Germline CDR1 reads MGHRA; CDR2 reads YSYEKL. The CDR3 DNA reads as TGCGCCAGCAGCCAAATGACTAGCAGCACCGGGGAGCTGTTTTTT. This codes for CASSQMTSSTGELFF.

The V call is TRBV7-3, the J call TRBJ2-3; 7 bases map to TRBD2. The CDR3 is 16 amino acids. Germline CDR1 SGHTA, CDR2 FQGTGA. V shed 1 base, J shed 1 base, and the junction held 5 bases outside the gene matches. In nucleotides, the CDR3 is TGTGCCAGCAGCTTAAATGGCGGGGGTGGCACAGATACGCAGTATTTT. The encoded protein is CASSLNGGGGTDTQYF.

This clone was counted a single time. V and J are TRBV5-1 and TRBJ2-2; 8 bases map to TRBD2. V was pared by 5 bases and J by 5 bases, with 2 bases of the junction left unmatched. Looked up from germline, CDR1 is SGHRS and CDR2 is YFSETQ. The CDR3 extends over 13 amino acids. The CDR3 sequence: CASSPSGTGELFF. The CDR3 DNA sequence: TGCGCCAGCAGTCCTAGCGGGACCGGGGAGCTGTTTTTT.

The CDR3 sequence is CASSFLGTGINYGYTF. As DNA, the CDR3 is TGTGCCAGCAGCTTCCTCGGGACAGGCATTAACTATGGCTACACCTTC. The rearrangement uses TRBV7-9 and TRBJ1-2, with 8 nucleotides matching TRBD1. Germline V gene sequence: CDR1 SEHNR, CDR2 FQNEAQ (reference sequence). The CDR3 contains 16 residues. The trim removed 3 bases at V and 1 base at J, leaving 7 bases unmatched. Combining the CDR3 with reference TRBV7-9 and TRBJ1-2 gives the whole variable domain DTGVSQNPRHKITKRGQNVTFRCDPISEHNRLYWYRQTLGQGPEFLTYFQNEAQLEKSRLLSDRFSAERPKGSFSTLEIQRTEQGDSAMYLCASSFLGTGINYGYTFGSGTRLTVV.

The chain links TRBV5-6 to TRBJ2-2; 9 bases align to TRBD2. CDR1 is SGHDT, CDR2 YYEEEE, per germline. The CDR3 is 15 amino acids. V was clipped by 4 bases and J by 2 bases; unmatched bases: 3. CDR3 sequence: CASSELAGNTGELFF. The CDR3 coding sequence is TGTGCCAGCAGCGAACTAGCGGGCAACACCGGGGAGCTGTTTTTT. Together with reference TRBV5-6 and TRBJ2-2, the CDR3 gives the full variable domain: DAGVTQSPTHLIKTRGQQVTLRCSPKSGHDTVSWYQQALGQGPQFIFQYYEEEERQRGNFPDRFSGHQFPNYSSELNVNALLLGDSALYLCASSELAGNTGELFFGEGSRLTVL.

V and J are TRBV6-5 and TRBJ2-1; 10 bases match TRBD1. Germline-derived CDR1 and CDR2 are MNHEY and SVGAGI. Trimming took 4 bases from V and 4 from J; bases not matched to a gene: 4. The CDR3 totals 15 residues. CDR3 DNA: TGTGCCAGCAGTTCTGACAGGGGGCCTTACAATGAGCAGTTCTTC. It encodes CASSSDRGPYNEQFF.

CDR3 region: CASGHGTRNRDTQYF. Written as DNA, the CDR3 is TGTGCCAGCGGCCACGGGACAAGAAACAGGGATACGCAGTATTTT. This chain links TRBV9 with TRBJ2-3, with D perhaps matching TRBD1 (6 bases). This CDR3 spans 15 amino acids. Germline V gene sequence: CDR1 SGDLS, CDR2 YYNGEE. V was pared by 7 bases and J by 6 bases, with 21 bases between.

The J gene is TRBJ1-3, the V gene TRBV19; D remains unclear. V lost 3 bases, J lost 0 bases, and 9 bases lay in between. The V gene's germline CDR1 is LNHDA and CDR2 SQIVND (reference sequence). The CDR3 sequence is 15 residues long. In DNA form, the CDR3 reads TGTGCCAGTAGTATTGGAGTTCACTCTGGAAACACCATATATTTT. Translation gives CASSIGVHSGNTIYF.

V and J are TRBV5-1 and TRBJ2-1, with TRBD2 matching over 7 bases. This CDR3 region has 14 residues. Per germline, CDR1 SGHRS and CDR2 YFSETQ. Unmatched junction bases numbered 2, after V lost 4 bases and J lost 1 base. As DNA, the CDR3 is TGCGCCAGCAGCCTTAGCGGGTCCTACAATGAGCAGTTCTTC. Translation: CASSLSGSYNEQFF. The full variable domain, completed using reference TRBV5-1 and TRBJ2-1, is KAGVTQTPRYLIKTRGQQVTLSCSPISGHRSVSWYQQTPGQGLQFLFEYFSETQRNKGNFPGRFSGRQFSNSRSEMNVSTLELGDSALYLCASSLSGSYNEQFFGPGTRLTVL.

The CDR3: CASSIDPSGAGAKNIQYF. Here the CDR3 DNA reads TGTGCCAGCAGCATTGATCCTTCAGGGGCCGGGGCCAAAAACATTCAGTACTTC. The chain is built from TRBV5-4 and TRBJ2-4; D perhaps matches TRBD1 (6 bases). In germline, CDR1 is SGHNT, CDR2 YYREEE (reference sequence). Trimming shortened V by 4 bases and J by 1 base, and 21 bases separated the two germline ends. This CDR3 is 18 amino acids long.

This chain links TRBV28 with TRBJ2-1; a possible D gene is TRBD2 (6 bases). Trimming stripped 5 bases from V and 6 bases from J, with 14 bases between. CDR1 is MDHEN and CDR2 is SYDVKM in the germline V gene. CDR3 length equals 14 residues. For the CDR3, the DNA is TGTGCCAGCAGTACACTCGGGAGCCGCAATGAGCAGTTCTTC. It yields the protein CASSTLGSRNEQFF. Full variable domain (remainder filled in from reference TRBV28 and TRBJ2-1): DVKVTQSSRYLVKRTGEKVFLECVQDMDHENMFWYRQDPGLGLRLIYFSYDVKMKEKGDIPEGYSVSREKKERFSLILESASTNQTSMYLCASSTLGSRNEQFFGPGTRLTVL.

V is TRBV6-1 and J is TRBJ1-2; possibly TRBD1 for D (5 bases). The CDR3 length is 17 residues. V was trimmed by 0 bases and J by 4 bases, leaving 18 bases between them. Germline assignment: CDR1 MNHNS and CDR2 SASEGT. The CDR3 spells CASSEALRQGGGYGYTF. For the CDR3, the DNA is TGTGCCAGCAGTGAAGCGCTAAGGCAGGGAGGTGGCTATGGCTACACCTTC.

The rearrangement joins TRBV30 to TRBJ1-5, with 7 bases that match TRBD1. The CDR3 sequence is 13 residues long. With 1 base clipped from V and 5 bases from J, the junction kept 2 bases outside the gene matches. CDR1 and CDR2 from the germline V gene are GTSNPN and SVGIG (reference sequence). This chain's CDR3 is CAWSAQGDQPQHF. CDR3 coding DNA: TGTGCCTGGAGTGCCCAGGGGGATCAGCCCCAGCATTTT.

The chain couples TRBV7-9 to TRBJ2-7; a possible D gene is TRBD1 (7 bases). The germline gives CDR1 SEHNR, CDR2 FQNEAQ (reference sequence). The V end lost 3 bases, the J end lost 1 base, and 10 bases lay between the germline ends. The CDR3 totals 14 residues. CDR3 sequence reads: CASSLRDSSYEQYF. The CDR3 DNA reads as TGTGCCAGCAGCTTGCGGGACAGTTCCTACGAGCAGTACTTC. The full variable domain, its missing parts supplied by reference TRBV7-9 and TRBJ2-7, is DTGVSQNPRHKITKRGQNVTFRCDPISEHNRLYWYRQTLGQGPEFLTYFQNEAQLEKSRLLSDRFSAERPKGSFSTLEIQRTEQGDSAMYLCASSLRDSSYEQYFGPGTRLTVT.

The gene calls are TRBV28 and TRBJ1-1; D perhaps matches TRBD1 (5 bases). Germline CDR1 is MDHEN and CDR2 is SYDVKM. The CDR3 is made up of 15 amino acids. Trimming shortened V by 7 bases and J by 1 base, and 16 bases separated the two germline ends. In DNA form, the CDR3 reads TGTGCCAGCAAGGAAAGGGGAGGGGCGAACACTGAAGCTTTCTTT. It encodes CASKERGGANTEAFF.

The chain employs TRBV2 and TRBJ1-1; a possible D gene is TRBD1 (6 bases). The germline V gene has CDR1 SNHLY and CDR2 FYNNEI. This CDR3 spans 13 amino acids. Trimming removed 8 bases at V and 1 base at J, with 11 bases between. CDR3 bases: TGTGCCAGCTCAGGGGTCTCGAACACTGAAGCTTTCTTT. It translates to CASSGVSNTEAFF.

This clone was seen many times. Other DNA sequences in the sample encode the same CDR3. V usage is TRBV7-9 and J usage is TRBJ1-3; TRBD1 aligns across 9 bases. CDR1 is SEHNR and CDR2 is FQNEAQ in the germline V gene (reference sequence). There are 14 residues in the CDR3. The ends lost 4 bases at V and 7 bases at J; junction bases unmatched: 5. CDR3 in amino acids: CASSSPGQGNTIYF. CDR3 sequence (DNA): TGTGCCAGCAGCTCCCCCGGACAGGGGAACACCATATATTTT.

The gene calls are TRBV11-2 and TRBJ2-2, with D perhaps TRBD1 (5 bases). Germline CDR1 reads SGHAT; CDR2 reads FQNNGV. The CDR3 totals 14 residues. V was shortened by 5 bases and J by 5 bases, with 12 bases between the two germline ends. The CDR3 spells CASSPRRGTGELFF. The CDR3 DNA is TGTGCCAGCAGCCCAAGAAGGGGTACCGGGGAGCTGTTTTTT.

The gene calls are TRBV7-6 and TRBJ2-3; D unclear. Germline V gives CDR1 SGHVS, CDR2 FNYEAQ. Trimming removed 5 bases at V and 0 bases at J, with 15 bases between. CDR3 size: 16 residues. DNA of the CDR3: TGTGCCAGCAGCCGTGAGCCGTCCCGCAGCACAGATACGCAGTATTTT. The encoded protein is CASSREPSRSTDTQYF. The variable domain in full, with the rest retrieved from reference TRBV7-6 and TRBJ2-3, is GAGVSQSPRYKVTKRGQDVALRCDPISGHVSLYWYRQALGQGPEFLTYFNYEAQQDKSGLPNDRFSAERPEGSISTLTIQRTEQRDSAMYRCASSREPSRSTDTQYFGPGTRLTVL.